Shown below are 26 T cell receptor beta chains from a single sample sequenced in a study of CD8+CD57+ T cells in acquired aplastic anemia listed by TCRdb under 2018. Patients chosen for sequencing had shown expansion of CD8+CD57+ cells by flow cytometry. TCRdb records Illumina HiSeq 2000 as the sequencer. TCR beta VDJ combination and CDR3 sequence profiling used genomic DNA as the template. Using fastp trimming at Q25 and MiXCR clonotype assembly, TCRdb reanalyzed the public sequencing data and kept in-frame beta chains. Every entry covers one CDR3 protein and lists the most common genes and DNA from its rows. This sample holds around 80,000 distinct CDR3 sequences; approximately 70% were observed only once. The top ten clonotypes cover 70% to 90% of the sample. Input material: sorted CD4+, CD8+, or CD8+CD57+ T cells (not recorded which) from PBMCs. Source of these receptors: a human donor with aplastic anemia.

The table lists this clonotype with a few counts. CDR3 nucleotide sequence: TGCGCCAGCAGCTTGAGCACAGAATTGTACACCGGGGAGCTGTTTTTT. Its protein product is CASSLSTELYTGELFF. This chain links TRBV5-1 with TRBJ2-2; D gene ambiguous. Germline CDR1 is SGHRS and CDR2 is YFSETQ. Trimming took off 1 base at V and 3 bases at J, with 13 bases between the two ends. This CDR3 spans 16 amino acids.

The V call is TRBV9, the J call TRBJ2-5, with D perhaps assigned TRBD1 or TRBD2 (5 bases each). In germline, CDR1 is SGDLS, CDR2 YYNGEE. The CDR3 has 15 amino acids. V lost 4 bases and J 4 bases, leaving 17 bases between the germline ends. CDR3 sequence: CASSPWRGVGETQYF. In nucleotides, the CDR3 is TGTGCCAGCAGCCCGTGGCGAGGGGTGGGAGAGACCCAGTACTTC.

V and J are TRBV10-3 and TRBJ1-4, with D uncertain. Trimming took off 3 bases at V and 1 base at J, with 6 bases between the two ends. Germline V lookup: CDR1 ENHRY, CDR2 SYGVKD. The CDR3 spans 14 residues. The CDR3 region is CAISEGITNEKLFF. CDR3 in DNA: TGTGCCATCAGTGAAGGGATAACTAATGAAAAACTGTTTTTT.

This clonotype occurred a few times. The V and J genes are TRBV2 and TRBJ1-5; 7 bases fit TRBD1. V lost 3 bases to trimming and J lost 9 bases; unmatched junction nucleotides: 11. Germline V gene sequence: CDR1 SNHLY, CDR2 FYNNEI. The length of the CDR3 is 15 residues. The DNA for the CDR3 is TGTGCCAGCAGTGACGAAGACAGGGATCTGTCGCCCCAGCATTTT. This translates into CASSDEDRDLSPQHF.

The V call is TRBV24-1, the J call TRBJ1-5; D is unclear. CDR1 is KGHDR, CDR2 SFDVKD, per germline. The CDR3 sequence is 12 residues long. V gave up 5 bases and J gave up 7 bases, with 8 bases separating them. The CDR3 reads CATSAVGQPQHF. CDR3 nucleotide sequence: TGTGCCACCAGTGCCGTAGGACAGCCCCAGCATTTT.

This clonotype was observed a single time. The V gene is TRBV29-1, the J gene TRBJ2-7; TRBD1 might be the D (7 bases). Per the germline V gene, CDR1 is SQVTM and CDR2 is ANQGSEA. V was cut by 2 bases and J by 0 bases, with 11 bases left in between. The length of the CDR3 is 14 residues. The CDR3 is CSVERRGVSYEQYF. The CDR3 DNA reads TGCAGCGTTGAACGCAGGGGGGTCTCCTACGAGCAGTACTTC.

J is TRBJ1-6 and V is TRBV7-3; D remains unclear. Germline CDR1 is SGHTA and CDR2 is FQGTGA. The V gene lost 5 bases and the J gene lost 8 bases, with 10 bases spanning the gap. This CDR3 has 13 residues. In nucleotides, the CDR3 is TGTGCCAGCAGCATCCGGGGAGATTCACCCCTCCACTTT. Residues: CASSIRGDSPLHF.

This chain links TRBV24-1 with TRBJ2-3; TRBD2 is a possible D gene (5 bases). The CDR3 is made up of 14 amino acids. Looked up from germline, CDR1 is KGHDR and CDR2 is SFDVKD. V was pared by 3 bases and J by 3 bases, with 9 bases between. The CDR3 sequence: CATSDPGKTDTQYF. In DNA, the CDR3 is TGTGCCACCAGTGATCCGGGAAAAACAGATACGCAGTATTTT.

This chain connects TRBV29-1 to TRBJ1-2; 9 bases line up with TRBD1. V shed 4 bases, J shed 5 bases, and the junction held 11 bases outside the gene matches. The CDR3 loop spans 15 amino acids. Germline V gene data show CDR1 as SQVTM and CDR2 as ANQGSEA. DNA for the CDR3: TGCAGCGTTGCGCAGGGACAGGGCAAAACTTATGGCTACACCTTC. Amino acid sequence: CSVAQGQGKTYGYTF.

The chain recombines TRBV10-3 with TRBJ2-3; TRBD2 matches 7 bases. Looked up from germline, CDR1 is ENHRY and CDR2 is SYGVKD. J lost 4 bases, V lost 6 bases, and 7 bases had no gene match. This CDR3 spans 14 amino acids. In DNA, the CDR3 is TGTGCCATCAGGGCCGGACTAGACGCAGATACGCAGTATTTT. This gives the protein CAIRAGLDADTQYF.

The chain is built from TRBV4-2 and TRBJ2-7; 8 bases agree with TRBD2. Trimming cost V 0 bases and J 10 bases; bases outside gene matches: 5. Germline-derived CDR1 and CDR2 are LGHNA and YNFKEQ. CDR3 length: 13 amino acids. This CDR3 reads CASSQDVLADQYF. As DNA, the CDR3 is TGTGCCAGCAGCCAAGATGTACTAGCGGACCAGTACTTC.

The chain joins TRBV5-6 to TRBJ1-2; D ambiguous. The CDR3 consists of 14 residues. From germline, CDR1 is SGHDT and CDR2 YYEEEE. V lost 1 base and J lost 2, with 9 bases in between. The CDR3 is CASSLLGSNYGYTF. The CDR3 nucleotides are TGTGCCAGCAGCTTGTTGGGGTCCAACTATGGCTACACCTTC. Using reference TRBV5-6 and TRBJ1-2 for the parts outside the CDR3, the full variable domain is DAGVTQSPTHLIKTRGQQVTLRCSPKSGHDTVSWYQQALGQGPQFIFQYYEEEERQRGNFPDRFSGHQFPNYSSELNVNALLLGDSALYLCASSLLGSNYGYTFGSGTRLTVV.

J is TRBJ2-1 and V is TRBV20-1; the D gene is possibly TRBD1 (6 bases). The CDR3 has 14 residues. The germline V gene encodes CDR1 DFQATT and CDR2 SNEGSKA (reference sequence). Trimming removed 0 bases at V and 6 bases at J, with 12 bases between. For the CDR3, the DNA is TGCAGTGCTAGAGATCCGGGGACAACCAATGAGCAGTTCTTC. This gives the protein CSARDPGTTNEQFF.

V gene TRBV5-6 combines with J gene TRBJ1-6; D is unresolved. V lost 0 bases and J 0 bases, leaving 7 bases between the germline ends. In germline, CDR1 is SGHDT, CDR2 YYEEEE. The CDR3 consists of 16 residues. CDR3 in amino acids: CASSLASGSYNSPLHF. For the CDR3, the DNA is TGTGCCAGCAGCTTGGCGAGCGGCTCCTATAATTCACCCCTCCACTTT.

This clonotype was detected only a few times. Relative to the germline gene, one junction end is altered; a read error may explain this. J is TRBJ2-5 and V is TRBV20-1; no reliable D call. The CDR3 totals 11 residues. The V gene's germline CDR1 is DFQATT and CDR2 SNEGSKA (reference sequence). CDR3 sequence reads: CSALTGRAPSF. DNA of the CDR3: TGCAGTGCTCTAACTGGCCGGGCCCCCAGCTTC.

The DNA of the CDR3 is TGTGCCAGCAGCTTGGGACTAGCGGGGGGGCAAGAGACCCAGTACTTC. Residues: CASSLGLAGGQETQYF. The chain links TRBV7-2 to TRBJ2-5; TRBD2 matches 16 bases. The CDR3 spans 16 residues. The germline gives CDR1 SGHTA, CDR2 FQGNSA. The junction had 0 bases not matched to a gene; V was cut back by 3 bases and J by 2 bases.

Ten or more counts support this clonotype. The V and J genes are TRBV20-1 and TRBJ2-3, with D possibly matching TRBD2 (5 bases). The length of the CDR3 is 14 residues. Looked up from germline, CDR1 is DFQATT and CDR2 is SNEGSKA (reference sequence). V was clipped by 5 bases and J by 4 bases, with 16 bases between them. CDR3 DNA: TGCAGTGCTGGGAGTTTCGTGGGAGCAGATACGCAGTATTTT. Its protein is CSAGSFVGADTQYF.

V is TRBV4-2 and J is TRBJ2-1, with a possible D match to TRBD1 (6 bases). The germline gives CDR1 LGHNA, CDR2 YNFKEQ. The CDR3 runs to 15 residues. Trimming removed 4 bases at V and 4 bases at J, with 14 bases between. CDR3 amino acids: CASSRGQGLYNEQFF. The CDR3 DNA follows: TGTGCCAGCAGCCGGGGGCAGGGCCTATACAATGAGCAGTTCTTC.

The V call is TRBV6-1, the J call TRBJ1-1, with a tentative D call TRBD1 (6 bases). CDR1 MNHNS and CDR2 SASEGT come from the germline V gene. The CDR3 contains 16 residues. V gave up 5 bases and J gave up 2 bases, with 18 bases separating them. For the CDR3, the DNA is TGTGCCAGCAGTCCCCTGACAGGAGACCTAAACACTGAAGCTTTCTTT. It specifies CASSPLTGDLNTEAFF.

The rearrangement joins TRBV15 to TRBJ2-7, with D uncertain. Between the trimmed V and J ends, which lost 0 bases and 4 bases, there was a span of 7 bases. Germline V lookup: CDR1 LNHNV, CDR2 YYDKDF (reference sequence). The CDR3 consists of 13 residues. The CDR3 bases are TGTGCCACCAGCAGAGATCCTGAGTACGAGCAGTACTTC. The encoded protein is CATSRDPEYEQYF.

The rearrangement joins TRBV20-1 to TRBJ2-7; TRBD2 matches 11 bases. Germline lookup yields CDR1 DFQATT and CDR2 SNEGSKA (reference sequence). The trim removed 0 bases at V and 3 bases at J, leaving 10 bases unmatched. The CDR3 is made up of 17 amino acids. The CDR3 DNA reads as TGCAGTGCTAGAGATGTCCCCTGGACTAGCGGGCTCTACGAGCAGTACTTC. It encodes CSARDVPWTSGLYEQYF.

V is TRBV29-1 and J is TRBJ2-7; 8 bases line up with TRBD1. J gave up 3 bases and V 0 bases, and 4 bases lay outside the gene matches. Germline CDR1 reads SQVTM; CDR2 reads ANQGSEA. The CDR3 has 14 amino acids. CDR3 amino acids: CSVEEGDRGYEQYF. The CDR3 coding sequence is TGCAGCGTTGAAGAAGGTGACAGGGGCTACGAGCAGTACTTC.

The sample holds one count of this clonotype. The V call is TRBV20-1, the J call TRBJ2-5, with 9 bases fitting TRBD1. The V gene end was trimmed by 3 bases and the J gene end by 7 bases; junction bases not matched to a gene: 18. The CDR3 spans 17 residues. Germline lookup yields CDR1 DFQATT and CDR2 SNEGSKA (reference sequence). CDR3 in amino acids: CSASVPDRDRVYRTQYF. In DNA form, the CDR3 reads TGCAGTGCTAGCGTGCCAGACCGGGACAGGGTTTATAGGACCCAGTACTTC.

The rearrangement uses TRBV7-9 and TRBJ1-1; D uncertain. Deletions cut 7 bases from V and 12 bases from J, with 12 bases between. CDR3 length: 10 amino acids. Germline V gene lookup returns CDR1 SEHNR and CDR2 FQNEAQ (reference sequence). The CDR3 DNA reads TGTGCCAGCACCGACTCCCAGTCTTTCTTT. Translation: CASTDSQSFF.

The chain uses TRBV20-1 and TRBJ1-5; no firm D call. This CDR3 comprises 17 residues. Germline-derived CDR1 and CDR2 are DFQATT and SNEGSKA (reference sequence). Deletions cut 3 bases from V and 0 bases from J, with 18 bases between. The CDR3 protein is CSASGFVRGRSNQPQHF. CDR3 nucleotide sequence: TGCAGTGCTAGTGGTTTTGTCCGGGGTCGTAGCAATCAGCCCCAGCATTTT.

This clonotype was picked up many times. The chain couples TRBV7-9 to TRBJ2-7, with D perhaps matching TRBD1 (6 bases). The CDR3 consists of 13 residues. From germline, CDR1 is SEHNR and CDR2 FQNEAQ (reference sequence). Deletions cut 6 bases from V and 0 bases from J, with 9 bases between. DNA of the CDR3: TGTGCCAGCAGTTACAGGGTCTCCTACGAGCAGTACTTC. Amino acids: CASSYRVSYEQYF.